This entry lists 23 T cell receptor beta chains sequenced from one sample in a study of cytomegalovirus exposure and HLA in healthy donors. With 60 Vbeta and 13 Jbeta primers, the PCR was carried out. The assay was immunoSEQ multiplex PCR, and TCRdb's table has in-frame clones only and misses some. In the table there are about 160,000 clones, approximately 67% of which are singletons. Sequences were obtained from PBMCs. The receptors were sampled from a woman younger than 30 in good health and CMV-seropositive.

The CDR3 is CAWRDPGRDSPLHF. CDR3 DNA sequence: TGTGCCTGGAGAGACCCCGGGAGAGATTCACCCCTCCACTTT. The V call is TRBV30, the J call TRBJ1-6; D is undetermined. The CDR3 runs 14 residues. Germline V gene sequence: CDR1 GTSNPN, CDR2 SVGIG (reference sequence). Trimming took 3 bases from V and 8 from J, leaving 14 bases between them.

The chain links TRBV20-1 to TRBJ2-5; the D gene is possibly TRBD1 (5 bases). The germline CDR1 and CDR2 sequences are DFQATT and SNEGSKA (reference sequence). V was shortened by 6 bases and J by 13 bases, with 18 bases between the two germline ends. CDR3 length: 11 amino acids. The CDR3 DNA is TGCAGTGCCCCGGCCATGCAGGGTGTGTACTTC. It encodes CSAPAMQGVYF.

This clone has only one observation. The chain's CDR3 is CASSFGTGPGYGYTF. As DNA, the CDR3 is TGTGCCAGCAGCTTCGGGACAGGGCCGGGCTATGGCTACACCTTC. The chain joins TRBV7-2 to TRBJ1-2; TRBD1 agrees at 9 bases. The J segment lost 4 bases and the V segment lost 3 bases, leaving 6 bases of the junction unmatched. Looked up from germline, CDR1 is SGHTA and CDR2 is FQGNSA. The CDR3 totals 15 residues.

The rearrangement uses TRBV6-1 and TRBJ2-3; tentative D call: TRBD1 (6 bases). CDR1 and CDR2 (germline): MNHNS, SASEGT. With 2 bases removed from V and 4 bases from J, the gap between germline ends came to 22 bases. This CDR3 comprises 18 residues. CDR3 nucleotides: TGTGCCAGCAGTGAAAAAGGGGGATTCGGTTGGCGGTCAGATACGCAGTATTTT. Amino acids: CASSEKGGFGWRSDTQYF.

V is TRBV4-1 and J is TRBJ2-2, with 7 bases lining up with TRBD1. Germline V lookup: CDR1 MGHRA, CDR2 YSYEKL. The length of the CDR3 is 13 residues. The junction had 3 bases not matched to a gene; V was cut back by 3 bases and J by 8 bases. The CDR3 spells CASSQDRRGELFF. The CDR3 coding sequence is TGCGCCAGCAGCCAGGACAGGCGAGGGGAGCTGTTTTTT.

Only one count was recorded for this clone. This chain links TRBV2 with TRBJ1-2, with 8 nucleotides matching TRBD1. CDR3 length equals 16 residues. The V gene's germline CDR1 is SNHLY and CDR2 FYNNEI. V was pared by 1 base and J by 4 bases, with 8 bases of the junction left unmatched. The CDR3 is CASSEGTGSPIYGYTF. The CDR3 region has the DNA TGTGCCAGCAGTGAAGGGACAGGGAGTCCCATCTATGGCTACACCTTC.

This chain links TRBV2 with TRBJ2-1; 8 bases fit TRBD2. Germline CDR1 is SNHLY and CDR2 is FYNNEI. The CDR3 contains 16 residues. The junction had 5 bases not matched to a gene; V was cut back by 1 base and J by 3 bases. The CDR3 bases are TGTGCCAGCAGTGAAGGTAGCGGGGTTCTCTACAATGAGCAGTTCTTC. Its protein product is CASSEGSGVLYNEQFF.

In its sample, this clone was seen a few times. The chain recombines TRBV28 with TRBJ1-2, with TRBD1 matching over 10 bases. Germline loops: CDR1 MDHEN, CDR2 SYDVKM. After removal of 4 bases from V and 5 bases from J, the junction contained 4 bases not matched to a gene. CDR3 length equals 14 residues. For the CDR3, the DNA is TGTGCCAGCAGTTCCAGACAGGGGGCGTATGGCTACACCTTC. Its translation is CASSSRQGAYGYTF.

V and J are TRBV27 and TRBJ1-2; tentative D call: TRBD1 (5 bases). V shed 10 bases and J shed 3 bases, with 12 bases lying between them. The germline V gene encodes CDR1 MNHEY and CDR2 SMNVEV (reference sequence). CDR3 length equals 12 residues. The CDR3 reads CATRGLYYGYTF. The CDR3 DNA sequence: TGTGCCACCCGGGGGTTATACTATGGCTACACCTTC.

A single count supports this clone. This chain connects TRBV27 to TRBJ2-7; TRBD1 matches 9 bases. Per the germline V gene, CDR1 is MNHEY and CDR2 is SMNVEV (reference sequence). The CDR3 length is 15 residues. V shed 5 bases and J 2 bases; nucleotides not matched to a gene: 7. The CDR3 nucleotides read TGTGCCAGCAGTCTGGCCGGGACAGGGACCTACGAGCAGTACTTC. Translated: CASSLAGTGTYEQYF.

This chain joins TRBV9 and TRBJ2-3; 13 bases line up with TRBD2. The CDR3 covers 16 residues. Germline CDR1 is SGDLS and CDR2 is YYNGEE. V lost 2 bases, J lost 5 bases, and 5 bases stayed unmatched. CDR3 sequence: CASSVRLAGGLDTQYF. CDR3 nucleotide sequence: TGTGCCAGCAGCGTCCGACTAGCGGGAGGATTAGATACGCAGTATTTT.

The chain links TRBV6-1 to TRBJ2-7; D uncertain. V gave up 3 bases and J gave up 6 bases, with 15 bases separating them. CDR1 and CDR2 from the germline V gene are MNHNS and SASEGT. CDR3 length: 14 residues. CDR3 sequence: CASSDSFSTPEQYF. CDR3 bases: TGTGCCAGCAGTGACAGTTTTTCCACCCCCGAGCAGTACTTC.

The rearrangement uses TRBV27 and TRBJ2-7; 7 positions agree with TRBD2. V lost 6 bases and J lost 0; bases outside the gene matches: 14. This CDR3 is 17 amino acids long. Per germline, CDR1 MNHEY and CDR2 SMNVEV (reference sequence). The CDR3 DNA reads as TGTGCCAGCAGACCGTATCGAGGGGAGGGCCTCTCCTACGAGCAGTACTTC. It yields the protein CASRPYRGEGLSYEQYF.

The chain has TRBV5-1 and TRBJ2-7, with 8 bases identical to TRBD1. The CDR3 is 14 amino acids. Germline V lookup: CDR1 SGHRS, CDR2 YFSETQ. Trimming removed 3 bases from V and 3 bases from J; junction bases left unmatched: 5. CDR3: CASSSGTGDYEQYF. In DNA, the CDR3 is TGCGCCAGCAGCTCCGGGACAGGAGACTACGAGCAGTACTTC. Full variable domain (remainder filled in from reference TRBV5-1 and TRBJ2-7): KAGVTQTPRYLIKTRGQQVTLSCSPISGHRSVSWYQQTPGQGLQFLFEYFSETQRNKGNFPGRFSGRQFSNSRSEMNVSTLELGDSALYLCASSSGTGDYEQYFGPGTRLTVT.

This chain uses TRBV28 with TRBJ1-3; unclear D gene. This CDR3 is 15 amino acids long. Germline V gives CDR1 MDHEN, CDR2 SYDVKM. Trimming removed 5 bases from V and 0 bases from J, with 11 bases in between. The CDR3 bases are TGTGCCAGCAGTGCAATCCTGGCCTCTGGAAACACCATATATTTT. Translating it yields CASSAILASGNTIYF.

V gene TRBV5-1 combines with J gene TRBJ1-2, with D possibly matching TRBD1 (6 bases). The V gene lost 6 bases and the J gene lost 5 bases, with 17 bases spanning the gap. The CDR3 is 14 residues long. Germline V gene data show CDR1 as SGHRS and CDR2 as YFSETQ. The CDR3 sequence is CASTSAGGAYGYTF. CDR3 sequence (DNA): TGCGCCAGCACCTCGGCGGGGGGGGCATATGGCTACACCTTC.

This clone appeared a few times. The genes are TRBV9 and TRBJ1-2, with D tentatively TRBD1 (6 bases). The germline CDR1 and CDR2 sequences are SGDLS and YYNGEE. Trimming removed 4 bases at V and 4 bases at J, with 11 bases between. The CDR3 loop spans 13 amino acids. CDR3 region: CASSTQGSYGYTF. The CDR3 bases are TGTGCCAGCAGCACACAGGGTAGCTATGGCTACACCTTC.

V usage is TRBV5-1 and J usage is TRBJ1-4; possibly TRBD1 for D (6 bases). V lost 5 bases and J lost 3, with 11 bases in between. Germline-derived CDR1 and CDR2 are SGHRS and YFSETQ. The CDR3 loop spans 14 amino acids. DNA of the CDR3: TGCGCCAGCAGGGCGGGGGCCTCTAATGAAAAACTGTTTTTT. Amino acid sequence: CASRAGASNEKLFF.

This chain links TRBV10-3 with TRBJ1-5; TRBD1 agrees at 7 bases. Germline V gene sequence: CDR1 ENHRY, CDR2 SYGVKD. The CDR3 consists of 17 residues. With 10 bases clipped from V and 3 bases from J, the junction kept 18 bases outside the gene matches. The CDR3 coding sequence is TGTGCCAGCACTCTTGACCCTACAGGGGTTCTCAATCAGCCCCAGCATTTT. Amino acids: CASTLDPTGVLNQPQHF.

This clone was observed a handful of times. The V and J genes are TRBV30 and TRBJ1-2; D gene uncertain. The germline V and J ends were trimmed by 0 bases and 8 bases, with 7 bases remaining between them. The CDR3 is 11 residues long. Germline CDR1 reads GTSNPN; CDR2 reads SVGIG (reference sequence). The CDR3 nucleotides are TGTGCCTGGAGTGTACTAATAGGCTACACCTTC. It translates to CAWSVLIGYTF.

The CDR3 sequence is CASSQVDSPSYEQYF. The CDR3 nucleotides are TGCGCCAGCAGCCAAGTCGACTCCCCCTCCTACGAGCAGTACTTC. The V and J genes are TRBV4-1 and TRBJ2-7; D remains ambiguous. CDR3 length equals 15 residues. Germline V lookup: CDR1 MGHRA, CDR2 YSYEKL. Between the trimmed V and J ends, which lost 1 base and 0 bases, there was a span of 10 bases.

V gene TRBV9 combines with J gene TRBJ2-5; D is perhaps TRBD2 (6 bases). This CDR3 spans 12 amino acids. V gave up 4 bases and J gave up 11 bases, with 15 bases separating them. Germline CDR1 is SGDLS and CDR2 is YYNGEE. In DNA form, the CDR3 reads TGTGCCAGCAGCCCAGGACCGGGGGAGCAGTACTTC. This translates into CASSPGPGEQYF.

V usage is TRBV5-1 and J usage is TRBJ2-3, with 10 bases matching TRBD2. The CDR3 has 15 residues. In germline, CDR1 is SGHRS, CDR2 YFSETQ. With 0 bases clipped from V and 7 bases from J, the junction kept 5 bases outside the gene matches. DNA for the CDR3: TGCGCCAGCAGCTTGGCAGCGGGAGGGACGTATACGCAGTATTTT. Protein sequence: CASSLAAGGTYTQYF. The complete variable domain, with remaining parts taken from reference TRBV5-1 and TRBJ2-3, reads KAGVTQTPRYLIKTRGQQVTLSCSPISGHRSVSWYQQTPGQGLQFLFEYFSETQRNKGNFPGRFSGRQFSNSRSEMNVSTLELGDSALYLCASSLAAGGTYTQYFGPGTRLTVL.